This is a list of T cell receptor beta chains from one sample in a study of shared clonotypes between healthy human individuals. Profiled with immunoSEQ multiplex PCR; TCRdb holds only in-frame clones, not every one. The sample consists of 2 million to 2.5 million clones, 90% to 95% of them appearing once. Input material: naive CD4+ T cells from PBMCs. The receptors stem from a man younger than 30 in good health. Some clones in this sample may be carry-over from other donors' samples. The CDR3 runs from the conserved cysteine through the conserved F or W. The D gene is left open where the match is weak. Expanded clones get a size class; other rows say once, few or many, or leave the size out.

len,d_gene,abundance,v_gene,j_gene,CDR3nt,CDR3aa
10,-,-,TRBV6-1,TRBJ1-2,TGTGCCAGTACCCCGGATGGCTACACCTTC,CASTPDGYTF
13,-,-,TRBV19,TRBJ1-1,TGTGCCAGTAGTCAGGACCAGAACACTGAAGCTTTCTTT,CASSQDQNTEAFF
18,TRBD2,-,TRBV10-3,TRBJ2-3,TGTGCCATCAGCCAACCAGCCCTTCTAGCGGGAGTTGCAGATACGCAGTATTTT,CAISQPALLAGVADTQYF
13,-,-,TRBV6-5,TRBJ1-5,TGTGCCAGCAGGCGGACAGGCAATCAGCCCCAGCATTTT,CASRRTGNQPQHF
14,TRBD1,-,TRBV5-1,TRBJ2-4,TGCGCCAGCAGCGAGGATGGACAGGGAGGCATTCAGTACTTC,CASSEDGQGGIQYF
17,-,-,TRBV6-1,TRBJ1-4,TGTGCCAGCAGTGCTAGGATACAGGGTGCAACTAATGAAAAACTGTTTTTT,CASSARIQGATNEKLFF
14,-,-,TRBV18,TRBJ1-5,TGTGCCAGCTCACCAGACGGGGGCAATCAGCCCCAGCATTTT,CASSPDGGNQPQHF
13,TRBD2,once,TRBV7-9,TRBJ2-7,TGTGCCAGCAGTTTAGCGGGAAGGTACGAGCAGTACTTC,CASSLAGRYEQYF
13,TRBD1,-,TRBV28,TRBJ1-2,TGTGCTACCAAAGACCAGGGGGCGGGTGGCTACACCTTC,CATKDQGAGGYTF
13,TRBD1,-,TRBV19,TRBJ1-5,TGTGCCAGTCAAAACAGGGGTGGTCAGCCCCAGCATTTT,CASQNRGGQPQHF
15,-,-,TRBV7-3,TRBJ2-3,TGTGCCAGCAGCTTAAGCCCAGGGGTGACAGATACGCAGTATTTT,CASSLSPGVTDTQYF
14,-,once,TRBV28,TRBJ2-7,TGTGCCAGCAGTTCCACTGGCGGGACACGAGAGCAGTACTTC,CASSSTGGTREQYF
13,-,-,TRBV13,TRBJ1-2,TGTGCCAGCAGCCCGATGGGAACAAGGGGCTACACCTTC,CASSPMGTRGYTF
13,-,-,TRBV5-1,TRBJ2-7,TGCGCCAGCAGCTTGGTTCGAAGGGGCGAGCAGTACTTC,CASSLVRRGEQYF
14,-,-,TRBV27,TRBJ1-2,TGTGCCAGCAGTTTAACAGGCAGGATCTATGGCTACACCTTC,CASSLTGRIYGYTF
12,-,-,TRBV6-1,TRBJ2-5,TGTGCCAGCAACCTATACCAAGAGACCCAGTACTTC,CASNLYQETQYF
15,-,-,TRBV5-5,TRBJ1-5,TGTGCCAGCAGCTTGCACAATCTCCCCAATCAGCCCCAGCATTTT,CASSLHNLPNQPQHF
15,-,-,TRBV9,TRBJ2-3,TGTGCCAGCAGCGCTAGGGTTTCGGGCACAGATACGCAGTATTTT,CASSARVSGTDTQYF
13,-,-,TRBV4-3,TRBJ1-4,TGCGCCAGCAGCCAAGACCTCAATGAAAAACTGTTTTTT,CASSQDLNEKLFF
15,-,-,TRBV28,TRBJ1-5,TGTGCCGGGGGAGACCGGGACTATAGCAATCAGCCCCAGCATTTT,CAGGDRDYSNQPQHF
15,TRBD2,once,TRBV11-2,TRBJ2-7,TGTGCCAGCAGACCCCTTAGCGGGAACCCCTACGAGCAGTACTTC,CASRPLSGNPYEQYF
16,-,-,TRBV9,TRBJ2-6,TGTGCCAGCAGCATTACAGGGTCCTCTGGGGCCAACGTCCTGACTTTC,CASSITGSSGANVLTF
15,TRBD1,-,TRBV9,TRBJ1-4,TGTGCCAGCAGCCCCCACAGGGGGCAGGGTGAAAAACTGTTTTTT,CASSPHRGQGEKLFF
13,-,-,TRBV11-2,TRBJ1-2,TGTGCCAGCAGCTTAGACAGAACCTATGGCTACACCTTC,CASSLDRTYGYTF
15,TRBD2,-,TRBV18,TRBJ2-3,TGTGCCAGCTCACCACGAACTAGCGACACAGATACGCAGTATTTT,CASSPRTSDTDTQYF
15,TRBD1,-,TRBV5-1,TRBJ1-1,TGCGCCAGCAGGACAGGGGGCGAGGGGAACACTGAAGCTTTCTTT,CASRTGGEGNTEAFF
12,-,-,TRBV30,TRBJ2-7,TGTGCCTGGAGTTCCCCGACCTACGAGCAGTACTTC,CAWSSPTYEQYF
10,-,few,TRBV29-1,TRBJ1-4,TGCAGCGTTTCCGATGAAAAACTGTTTTTT,CSVSDEKLFF
14,TRBD1,-,TRBV28,TRBJ2-2,TGTGCCAGTAGGACAGGGGAAAGCACCGGGGAGCTGTTTTTT,CASRTGESTGELFF
16,TRBD2,-,TRBV5-1,TRBJ2-7,TGCGCCAGCAGCTCGTATTCCCAGGGGACTAGCTACGAGCAGTACTTC,CASSSYSQGTSYEQYF
14,TRBD1,-,TRBV6-5,TRBJ1-1,TGTGCCAGCAGTGAACAGGGGATGAACACTGAAGCTTTCTTT,CASSEQGMNTEAFF
14,TRBD2,-,TRBV28,TRBJ2-7,TGTGCCAGCAGTCTCCCGGGGGGGGACTACGAGCAGTACTTC,CASSLPGGDYEQYF
14,-,-,TRBV5-1,TRBJ2-5,TGCGCCAGCAGCTTGGATCCCCCCTCAGAGACCCAGTACTTC,CASSLDPPSETQYF
13,TRBD1,-,TRBV5-1,TRBJ2-7,TGCGCCAGCAAGGTGACAGGGACCTACGAGCAGTACTTC,CASKVTGTYEQYF
15,-,-,TRBV18,TRBJ1-2,TGTGCCAGCTCACCACCGGATCGGCGCAGCAATGGCTACACCTTC,CASSPPDRRSNGYTF
12,-,-,TRBV2,TRBJ1-4,TGTGCCAGCACTAGGGAGCTTCAAAAACTGTTTTTT,CASTRELQKLFF
14,TRBD2,-,TRBV5-4,TRBJ2-1,TGTGCCAGCAGCGGCGGACTAGCGGTCAATGAGCAGTTCTTC,CASSGGLAVNEQFF
15,-,-,TRBV4-1,TRBJ2-5,TGCGCCAGCAGCCAAACGGGACATTTCCAAGAGACCCAGTACTTC,CASSQTGHFQETQYF
15,TRBD1,-,TRBV6-1,TRBJ2-5,TGTGCCAGCTCCAGGGGACAGGGCCCTCAAGAGACCCAGTACTTC,CASSRGQGPQETQYF
15,-,-,TRBV18,TRBJ1-2,TGTGCCAGCTCACCCGAAGACACACCTAACTATGGCTACACCTTC,CASSPEDTPNYGYTF
16,-,-,TRBV28,TRBJ2-7,TGTGCCAGCAGTTTTTCGGCCCCTCCTGGCTCCTACGAGCAGTACTTC,CASSFSAPPGSYEQYF
14,TRBD2,-,TRBV11-2,TRBJ2-1,TGTGCCAGCAGGCGGACTAGCGGGAAGGATGAGCAGTTCTTC,CASRRTSGKDEQFF
13,-,-,TRBV7-2,TRBJ1-4,TGTGCCAGCAGCCCCGACCGGGTGGAAAAACTGTTTTTT,CASSPDRVEKLFF
16,TRBD2,-,TRBV5-5,TRBJ2-2,TGTGCCAGCAGCTTGGCGGAGCGGGAGTACACCGGGGAGCTGTTTTTT,CASSLAEREYTGELFF
18,TRBD2,-,TRBV27,TRBJ2-1,TGTGCCAGCAGTTTAAGGCTAGCGGGAGGGCGACCCTACAATGAGCAGTTCTTC,CASSLRLAGGRPYNEQFF
12,-,-,TRBV7-9,TRBJ2-7,TGTGCCAGCAGGAGGGAGTCCTACGAGCAGTACTTC,CASRRESYEQYF
12,-,once,TRBV30,TRBJ2-7,TGTGCCTGGAGTGACAGGTCTTACGAGCAGTACTTC,CAWSDRSYEQYF
15,TRBD2,-,TRBV5-1,TRBJ2-7,TGCGCCAGCAGCTTTGGACTAGCGGACTCCTACGAGCAGTACTTC,CASSFGLADSYEQYF